By sample fraction, the clone carrying this T cell receptor (beta chain) is medium-sized. Its antigen is unknown. CDR3 length equals 15 residues. V gave up 3 bases and J gave up 6 bases, with 17 bases separating them. Findings of the study overall: Under 2.2% of tumor Treg sequences matched blood Tregs or memory cells.

Purified naive CD4+ T cells were depleted of CD25+ Tregs. Amplification of TRBV12-4/TRBJ1-2 clonotypes used adaptor-ligated barcode primers. TCRdb itself ran the multiplex PCR reads through MiXCR, one entry per CDR3 protein. Here the sample spans under 1,000 distinct CDR3 sequences, 3% to 4% being singletons. The source of this sequence is a female donor with breast cancer. This chain joins TRBV12-3 or TRBV12-4 and TRBJ1-2, with D possibly TRBD1 on 6 matching bases. Sequencing was performed on naive CD4+ T cells sorted from blood. Regarding subset: naive CD4+ T cells, CD4+CD45RA+CD25-. The CDR3 region has the DNA TGTGCCAGCAGTTTGTCGGGACATGAAAGCGATGGCTACACCTTC. This encodes CASSLSGHESDGYTF.